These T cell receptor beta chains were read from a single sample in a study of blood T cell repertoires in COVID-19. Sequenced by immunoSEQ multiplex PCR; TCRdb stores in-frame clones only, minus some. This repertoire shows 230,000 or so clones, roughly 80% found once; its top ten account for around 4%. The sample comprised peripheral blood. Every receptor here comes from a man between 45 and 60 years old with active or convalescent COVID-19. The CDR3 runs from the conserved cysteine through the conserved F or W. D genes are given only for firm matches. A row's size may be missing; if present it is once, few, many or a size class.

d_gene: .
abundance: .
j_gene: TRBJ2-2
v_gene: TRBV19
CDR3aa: CASRRLAGTGGELFF
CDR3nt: TGTGCCAGTAGGCGTCTGGCTGGGACTGGCGGGGAGCTGTTTTTT

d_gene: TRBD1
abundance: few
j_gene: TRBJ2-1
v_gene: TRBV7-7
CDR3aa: CASSLEGQGYNEQFF
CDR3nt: TGTGCCAGCAGCTTAGAAGGACAGGGGTACAATGAGCAGTTCTTC

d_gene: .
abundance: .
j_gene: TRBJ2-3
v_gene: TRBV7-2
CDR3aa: CASSLPGTDTQYF
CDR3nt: TGTGCCAGCAGCCTTCCGGGGACAGATACGCAGTATTTT

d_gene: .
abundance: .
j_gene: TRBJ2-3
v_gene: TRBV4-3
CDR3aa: CASSQDRLLDTQYF
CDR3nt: TGCGCCAGCAGCCAAGACAGGCTTCTGGATACGCAGTATTTT

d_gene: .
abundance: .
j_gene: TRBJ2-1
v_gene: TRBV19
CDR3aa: CASSGNRVAYNEQFF
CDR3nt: TGTGCTAGTAGTGGAAACAGGGTGGCCTACAATGAGCAGTTCTTC

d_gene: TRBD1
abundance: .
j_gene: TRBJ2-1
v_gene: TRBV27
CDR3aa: CASNYRGAYNEQFF
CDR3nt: TGTGCCAGCAACTACAGGGGCGCCTACAATGAGCAGTTCTTC

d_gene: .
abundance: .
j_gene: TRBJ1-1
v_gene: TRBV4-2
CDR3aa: CASSQEEGNTEAFF
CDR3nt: TGTGCCAGCAGCCAAGAAGAGGGGAACACTGAAGCTTTCTTT

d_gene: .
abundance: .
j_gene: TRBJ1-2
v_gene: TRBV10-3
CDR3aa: CAISWTAQRGGYTF
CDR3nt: TGTGCCATCAGTTGGACAGCCCAGCGGGGAGGCTACACCTTC

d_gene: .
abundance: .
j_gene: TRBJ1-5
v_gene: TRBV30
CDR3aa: CAWSGGQRNQPQHF
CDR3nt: TGTGCCTGGAGTGGAGGACAGCGCAATCAGCCCCAGCATTTT

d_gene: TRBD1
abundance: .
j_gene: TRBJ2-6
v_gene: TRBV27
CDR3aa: CASTQGVSGANVLTF
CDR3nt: TGTGCCAGCACCCAGGGGGTCTCTGGGGCCAACGTCCTGACTTTC

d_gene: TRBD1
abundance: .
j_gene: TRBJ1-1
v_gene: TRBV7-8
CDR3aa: CASSLGTGLNTEAFF
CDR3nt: TGTGCCAGCAGCTTAGGGACAGGGTTGAACACTGAAGCTTTCTTT

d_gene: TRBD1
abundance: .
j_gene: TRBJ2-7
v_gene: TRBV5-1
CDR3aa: CASSLRRQGANEQYF
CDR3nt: TGCGCCAGCAGCTTGAGACGTCAGGGGGCGAACGAGCAGTACTTC

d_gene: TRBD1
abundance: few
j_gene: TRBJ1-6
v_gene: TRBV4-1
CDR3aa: CASSRDRAHNSPLHF
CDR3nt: TGCGCCAGCAGCCGGGACAGGGCCCATAATTCACCCCTCCACTTT

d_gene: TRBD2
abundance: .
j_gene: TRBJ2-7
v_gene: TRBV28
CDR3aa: CASRAGVHEQYF
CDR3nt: TGTGCCAGCAGGGCGGGAGTTCACGAGCAGTACTTC

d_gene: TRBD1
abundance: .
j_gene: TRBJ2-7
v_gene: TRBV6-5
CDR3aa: CASRPQGAAYEQYF
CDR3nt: TGTGCCAGCAGGCCCCAGGGGGCGGCCTACGAGCAGTACTTC

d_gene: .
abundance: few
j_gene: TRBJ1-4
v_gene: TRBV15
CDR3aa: CATSRGLGANEKLFF
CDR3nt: TGTGCCACCAGCAGAGGTCTCGGGGCTAATGAAAAACTGTTTTTT

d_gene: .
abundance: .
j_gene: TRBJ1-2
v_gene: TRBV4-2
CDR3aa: CASSQVLDKNYGYTF
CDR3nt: TGTGCCAGCAGCCAAGTTCTGGACAAGAACTATGGCTACACCTTC

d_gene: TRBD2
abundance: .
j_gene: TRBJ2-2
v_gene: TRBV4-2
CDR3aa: CASSQGSSGDTGELFF
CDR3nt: TGTGCCAGCAGCCAAGGGTCTAGCGGGGACACCGGGGAGCTGTTTTTT

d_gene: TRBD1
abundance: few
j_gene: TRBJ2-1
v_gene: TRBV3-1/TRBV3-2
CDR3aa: CASSQDPGGPRYNEQFF
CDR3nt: TGTGCCAGCAGCCAAGACCCAGGGGGACCCCGCTACAATGAGCAGTTCTTC

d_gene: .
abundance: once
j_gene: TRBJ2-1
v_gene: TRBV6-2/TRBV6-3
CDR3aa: CASSRSQAVGSYNEQFF
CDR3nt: TGTGCCAGCAGTAGATCACAGGCCGTAGGCTCCTACAATGAGCAGTTCTTC